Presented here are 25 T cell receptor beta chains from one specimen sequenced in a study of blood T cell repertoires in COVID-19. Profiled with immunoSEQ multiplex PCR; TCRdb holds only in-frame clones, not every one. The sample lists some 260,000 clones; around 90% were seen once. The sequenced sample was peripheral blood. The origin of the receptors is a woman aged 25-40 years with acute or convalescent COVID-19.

CDR3 protein: CASSRQTETYYGYTF. The CDR3 region has the DNA TGTGCCAGCAGCCGCCAGACAGAAACCTACTATGGCTACACCTTC. The gene calls are TRBV5-6 and TRBJ1-2, with D possibly matching TRBD1 (5 bases). The CDR3 spans 15 residues. Trimming left V 4 bases short and J 3 bases short, with 16 bases between. Germline CDR1 and CDR2: SGHDT and YYEEEE.

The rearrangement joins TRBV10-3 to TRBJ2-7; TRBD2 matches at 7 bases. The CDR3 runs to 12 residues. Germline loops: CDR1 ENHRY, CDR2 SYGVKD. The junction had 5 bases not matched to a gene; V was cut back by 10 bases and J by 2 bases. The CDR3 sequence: CASSSGAYEQYF. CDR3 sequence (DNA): TGTGCCAGCTCTAGCGGTGCCTACGAGCAGTACTTC.

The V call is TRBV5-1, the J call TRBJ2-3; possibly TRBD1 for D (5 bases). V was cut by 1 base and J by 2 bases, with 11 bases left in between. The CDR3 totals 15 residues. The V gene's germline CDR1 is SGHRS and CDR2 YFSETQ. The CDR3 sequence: CASSLRQGATDTQYF. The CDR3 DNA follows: TGCGCCAGCAGCTTGCGCCAGGGCGCCACAGATACGCAGTATTTT.

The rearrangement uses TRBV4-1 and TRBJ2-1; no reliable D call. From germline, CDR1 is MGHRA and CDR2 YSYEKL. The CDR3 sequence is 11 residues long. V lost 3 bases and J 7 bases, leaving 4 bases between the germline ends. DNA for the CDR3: TGCGCCAGCAGCCAGCTAAATGAGCAGTTCTTC. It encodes CASSQLNEQFF.

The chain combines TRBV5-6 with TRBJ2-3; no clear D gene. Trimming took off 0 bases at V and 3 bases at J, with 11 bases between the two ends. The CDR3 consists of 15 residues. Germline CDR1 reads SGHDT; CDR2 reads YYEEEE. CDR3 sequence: CASSLGASLTDTQYF. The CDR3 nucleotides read TGTGCCAGCAGCTTGGGTGCTAGTCTGACAGATACGCAGTATTTT.

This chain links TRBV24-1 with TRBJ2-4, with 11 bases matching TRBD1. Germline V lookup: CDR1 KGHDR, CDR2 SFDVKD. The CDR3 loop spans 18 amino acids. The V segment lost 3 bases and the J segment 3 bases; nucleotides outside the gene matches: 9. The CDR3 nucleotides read TGTGCCACCAGTGATGGTAAAGGGACAGGGGGACGCAAAAACATTCAGTACTTC. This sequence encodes CATSDGKGTGGRKNIQYF.

This chain's CDR3 is CASSLNRDTEAFF. As DNA, the CDR3 is TGTGCCAGCAGCTTGAACAGGGACACTGAAGCTTTCTTT. This sequence joins TRBV7-3 and TRBJ1-1; perhaps TRBD1 as D (6 bases). The length of the CDR3 is 13 residues. CDR1 SGHTA and CDR2 FQGTGA come from the germline V gene. Trimming removed 3 bases from V and 3 bases from J, with 8 bases in between.

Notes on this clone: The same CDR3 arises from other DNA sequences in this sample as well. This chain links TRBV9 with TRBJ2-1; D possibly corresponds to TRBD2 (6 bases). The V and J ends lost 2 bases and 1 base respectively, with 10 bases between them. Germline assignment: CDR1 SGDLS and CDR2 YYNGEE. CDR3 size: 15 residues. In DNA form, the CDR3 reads TGTGCCAGCAGCGTGGGGGGAGGATCCTACAATGAGCAGTTCTTC. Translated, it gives CASSVGGGSYNEQFF. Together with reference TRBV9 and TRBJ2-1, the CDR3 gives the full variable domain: DSGVTQTPKHLITATGQRVTLRCSPRSGDLSVYWYQQSLDQGLQFLIQYYNGEERAKGNILERFSAQQFPDLHSELNLSSLELGDSALYFCASSVGGGSYNEQFFGPGTRLTVL.

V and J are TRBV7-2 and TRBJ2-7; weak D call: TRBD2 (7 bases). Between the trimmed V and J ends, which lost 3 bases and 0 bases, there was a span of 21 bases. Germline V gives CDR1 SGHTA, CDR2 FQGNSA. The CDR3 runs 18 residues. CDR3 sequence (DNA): TGTGCCAGCAGCTTCCCAACACCGGGGGGCATGAGCTCCTACGAGCAGTACTTC. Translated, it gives CASSFPTPGGMSSYEQYF. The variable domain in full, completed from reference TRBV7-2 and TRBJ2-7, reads GAGVSQSPSNKVTEKGKDVELRCDPISGHTALYWYRQSLGQGLEFLIYFQGNSAPDKSGLPSDRFSAERTGGSVSTLTIQRTQQEDSAVYLCASSFPTPGGMSSYEQYFGPGTRLTVT.

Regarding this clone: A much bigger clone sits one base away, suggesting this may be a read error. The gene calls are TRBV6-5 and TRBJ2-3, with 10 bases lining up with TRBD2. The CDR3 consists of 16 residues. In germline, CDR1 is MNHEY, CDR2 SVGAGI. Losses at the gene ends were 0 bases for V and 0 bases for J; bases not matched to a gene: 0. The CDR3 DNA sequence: TGTGCCAGCAGTTACTCGACTAGCGGGAGCACAGATACGCAGTATTTT. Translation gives CASSYSTSGSTDTQYF.

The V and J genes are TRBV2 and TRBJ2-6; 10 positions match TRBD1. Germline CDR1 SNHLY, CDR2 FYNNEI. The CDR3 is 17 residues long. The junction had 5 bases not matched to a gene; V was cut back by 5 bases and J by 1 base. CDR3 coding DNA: TGTGCCAGCAGTTCCGGGACAGGGGTATCTGGGGCCAACGTCCTGACTTTC. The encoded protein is CASSSGTGVSGANVLTF.

The DNA of the CDR3 is TGTGCCAGCAGCTTAGATCCGGGGGGGTCCTATGGCTACACCTTC. Its protein product is CASSLDPGGSYGYTF. The chain has TRBV7-2 and TRBJ1-2; TRBD1 is a possible D gene (5 bases). V lost 1 base and J 4 bases, leaving 13 bases between the germline ends. There are 15 residues in the CDR3. Germline-derived CDR1 and CDR2 are SGHTA and FQGNSA.

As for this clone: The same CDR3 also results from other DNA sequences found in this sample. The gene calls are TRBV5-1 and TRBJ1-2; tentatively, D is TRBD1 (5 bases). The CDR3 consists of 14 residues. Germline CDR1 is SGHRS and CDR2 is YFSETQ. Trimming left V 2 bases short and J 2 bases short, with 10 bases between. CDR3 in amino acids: CASSFSQGNYGYTF. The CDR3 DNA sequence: TGCGCCAGCAGCTTCTCTCAGGGCAACTATGGCTACACCTTC. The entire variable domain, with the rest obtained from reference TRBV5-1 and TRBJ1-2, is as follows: KAGVTQTPRYLIKTRGQQVTLSCSPISGHRSVSWYQQTPGQGLQFLFEYFSETQRNKGNFPGRFSGRQFSNSRSEMNVSTLELGDSALYLCASSFSQGNYGYTFGSGTRLTVV.

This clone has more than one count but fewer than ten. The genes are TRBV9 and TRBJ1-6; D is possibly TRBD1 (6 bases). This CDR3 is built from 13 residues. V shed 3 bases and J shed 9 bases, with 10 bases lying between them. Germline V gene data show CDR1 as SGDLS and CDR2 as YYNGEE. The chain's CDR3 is CASSGTGSSPLHF. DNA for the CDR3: TGTGCCAGCAGCGGCACAGGGAGTTCACCCCTCCACTTT.

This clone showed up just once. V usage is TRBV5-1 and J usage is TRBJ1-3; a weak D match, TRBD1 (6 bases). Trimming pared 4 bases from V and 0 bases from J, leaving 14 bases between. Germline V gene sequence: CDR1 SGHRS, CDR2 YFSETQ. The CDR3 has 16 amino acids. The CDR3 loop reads CASSPRQDSSGNTIYF. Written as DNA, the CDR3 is TGCGCCAGCAGCCCGAGACAGGATAGCTCTGGAAACACCATATATTTT.

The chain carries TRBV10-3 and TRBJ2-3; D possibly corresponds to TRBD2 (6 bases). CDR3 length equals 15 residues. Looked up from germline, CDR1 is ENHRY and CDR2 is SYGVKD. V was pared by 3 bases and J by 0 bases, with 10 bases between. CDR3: CAISDASDSTDTQYF. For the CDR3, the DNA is TGTGCCATCAGTGACGCTAGCGACAGCACAGATACGCAGTATTTT.

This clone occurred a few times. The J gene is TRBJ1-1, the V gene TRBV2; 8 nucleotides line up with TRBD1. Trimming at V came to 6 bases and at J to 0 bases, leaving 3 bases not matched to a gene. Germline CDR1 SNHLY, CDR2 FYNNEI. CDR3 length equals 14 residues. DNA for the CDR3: TGTGCCAGCAGCACGGACAGGGTGAACACTGAAGCTTTCTTT. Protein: CASSTDRVNTEAFF.

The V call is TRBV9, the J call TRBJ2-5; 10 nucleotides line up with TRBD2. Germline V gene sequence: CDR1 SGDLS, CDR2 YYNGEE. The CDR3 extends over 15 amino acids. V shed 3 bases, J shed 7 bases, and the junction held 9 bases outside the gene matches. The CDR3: CASSGSTSGPGTQYF. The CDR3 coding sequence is TGTGCCAGCAGCGGATCGACTAGCGGGCCAGGGACCCAGTACTTC.

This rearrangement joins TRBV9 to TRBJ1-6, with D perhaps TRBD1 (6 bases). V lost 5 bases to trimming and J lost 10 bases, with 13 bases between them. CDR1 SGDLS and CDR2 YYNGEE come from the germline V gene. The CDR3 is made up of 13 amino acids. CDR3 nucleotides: TGTGCCAGCAGTGCACAGGGATACTCACCCCTCCACTTT. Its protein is CASSAQGYSPLHF.

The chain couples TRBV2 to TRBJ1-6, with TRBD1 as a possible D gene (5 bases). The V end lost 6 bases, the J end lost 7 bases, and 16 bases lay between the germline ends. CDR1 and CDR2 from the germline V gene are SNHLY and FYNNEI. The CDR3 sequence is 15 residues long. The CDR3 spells CASRPVGGVNSPLHF. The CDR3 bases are TGTGCCAGCAGACCCGTGGGGGGGGTGAATTCACCCCTCCACTTT.

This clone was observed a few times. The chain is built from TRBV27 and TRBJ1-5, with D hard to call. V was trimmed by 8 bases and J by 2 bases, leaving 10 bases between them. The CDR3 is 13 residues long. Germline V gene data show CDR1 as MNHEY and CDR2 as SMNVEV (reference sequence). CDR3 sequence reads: CASAGLGNQPQHF. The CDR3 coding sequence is TGTGCCAGCGCGGGTCTTGGCAATCAGCCCCAGCATTTT.

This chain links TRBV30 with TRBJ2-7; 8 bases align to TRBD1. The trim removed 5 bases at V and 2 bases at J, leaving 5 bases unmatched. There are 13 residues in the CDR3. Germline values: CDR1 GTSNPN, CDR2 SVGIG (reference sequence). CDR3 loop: CAWLGQGTYEQYF. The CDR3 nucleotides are TGTGCCTGGTTAGGACAGGGCACCTACGAGCAGTACTTC.

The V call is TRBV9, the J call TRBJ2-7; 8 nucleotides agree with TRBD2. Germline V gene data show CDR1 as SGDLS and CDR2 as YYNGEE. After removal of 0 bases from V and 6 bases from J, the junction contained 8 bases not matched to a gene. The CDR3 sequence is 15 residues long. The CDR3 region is CASSVESGRFGEQYF. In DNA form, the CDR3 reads TGTGCCAGCAGCGTAGAAAGCGGGAGATTTGGCGAGCAGTACTTC.

The CDR3 DNA reads as TGTGCCAGCAGCCAAGTAACAGGGGAGGACTATGGCTACACCTTC. Protein sequence: CASSQVTGEDYGYTF. The V gene is TRBV4-2, the J gene TRBJ1-2; 7 bases align to TRBD1. The length of the CDR3 is 15 residues. V was clipped by 1 base and J by 3 bases; unmatched bases: 5. Germline lookup yields CDR1 LGHNA and CDR2 YNFKEQ.

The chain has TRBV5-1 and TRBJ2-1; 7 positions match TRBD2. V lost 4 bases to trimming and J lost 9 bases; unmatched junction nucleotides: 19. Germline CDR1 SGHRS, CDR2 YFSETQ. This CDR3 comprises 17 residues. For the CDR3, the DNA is TGCGCCAGCAGCGTGATGGCGGGAGTAGGATCTTCAGGTGAGCAGTTCTTC. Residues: CASSVMAGVGSSGEQFF.